Each of the 9 T cell receptor beta chains below was sequenced from the same sample in a study of immune heterogeneity within non-small cell lung tumors. Multiplex PCR with 32 V and 13 J primers amplified TCR beta CDR3. TCRdb reprocessed the multiplex PCR reads via MiXCR and lists one record per CDR3 protein. The sample comprises over 5,000 distinct CDR3 sequences, around 20% of which are singletons, and about a tenth rests with the top ten. As template, the study used bulk tumor genomic DNA at 550 to 700 ng per sample. Far-apart biopsies, several per primary tumor, were taken during surgery. With untreated, newly diagnosed non-small cell lung cancer, the patients went on to undergo curative surgery. The material sequenced was lung tumor tissue. These receptors all come from a woman in her fifties or sixties with non-small cell lung cancer.

This clonotype was observed many times. The chain has TRBV10-1 and TRBJ2-1, with D perhaps TRBD1 or TRBD2 (5 bases each). With 8 bases removed from V and 12 bases from J, the gap between germline ends came to 23 bases. This CDR3 region has 14 residues. The germline CDR1 and CDR2 sequences are WNHNN and SYGVQD (reference sequence). The CDR3 coding sequence is TGCGCCAGCCCTTACCGACGAGGGCCTGGGGGGCAGTTCTTC. Protein: CASPYRRGPGGQFF.

This clonotype was seen at least ten times. The gene calls are TRBV6-4 and TRBJ2-1; 8 bases line up with TRBD2. Germline V gene data show CDR1 as MRHNA and CDR2 as SNTAGT. The CDR3 runs 17 residues. J gave up 1 base and V 3 bases, and 8 bases lay outside the gene matches. CDR3: CASSEIAGGYSYNEQFF. In nucleotides, the CDR3 is TGTGCCAGCAGTGAAATTGCGGGAGGTTATTCCTACAATGAGCAGTTCTTC.

By sample fraction, this clonotype is medium-sized. The V and J genes are TRBV2 and TRBJ2-3; D perhaps matches TRBD1 (7 bases). V gave up 3 bases and J gave up 9 bases, with 13 bases separating them. In germline, CDR1 is SNHLY, CDR2 FYNNEI. The CDR3 sequence is 13 residues long. CDR3 DNA sequence: TGTGCCAGCAGTGAGGGGGGACAGAGGACGCAGTATTTT. The encoded protein is CASSEGGQRTQYF.

By sample share, this clonotype is medium-sized. The rearrangement links TRBV5-1 to TRBJ2-1; 14 bases line up with TRBD2. The CDR3 contains 14 residues. V was clipped by 4 bases and J by 9 bases; unmatched bases: 3. Germline V gives CDR1 SGHRS, CDR2 YFSETQ. CDR3 in amino acids: CASSGGLAGVEQFF. The CDR3 nucleotides read TGCGCCAGCAGCGGGGGACTAGCGGGAGTTGAGCAGTTCTTC.

A few counts support this clonotype. The rearrangement links TRBV3-1 to TRBJ2-4, with D possibly being TRBD1 or TRBD2 (5 bases each). The CDR3 is 19 residues long. CDR1 is LGHDT and CDR2 is YNNKEL in the germline V gene (reference sequence). The V and J ends lost 0 bases and 6 bases respectively, with 24 bases between them. CDR3: CASSQDPRQPGIDRNIQYF. CDR3 nucleotides: TGTGCCAGCAGCCAAGATCCGCGACAGCCGGGGATAGACAGAAACATTCAGTACTTC.

By frequency in the sample, this clonotype is medium-sized (0.01 to 0.1%). The chain has TRBV6-9 and TRBJ1-6; 7 bases map to TRBD1. V lost 6 bases, J lost 3 bases, and 23 bases stayed unmatched. This CDR3 is built from 21 residues. The V gene's germline CDR1 is MNHGY and CDR2 SVAAGI. CDR3 protein: CASRILGGMRPGQSYNSPLHF. The DNA for the CDR3 is TGTGCCAGCAGAATCCTTGGGGGAATGCGGCCGGGACAGAGCTATAATTCACCCCTCCACTTT.

About this clonotype: One end of the junction varies from germline; a read error may be responsible. This chain links TRBV12-3 or TRBV12-4 with TRBJ2-1; TRBD1 or TRBD2 may be the D gene (6 bases each). The CDR3 is 13 amino acids. The CDR3 DNA reads TGTGCCAACGGCTGTGGGGAGAGGGGGGAGCAGTTTTTC. It translates to CANGCGERGEQFF.

In this sample, this clonotype is medium-sized. This chain connects TRBV5-5 to TRBJ2-3; TRBD1 matches 9 bases. This CDR3 is built from 18 residues. V was clipped by 5 bases and J by 1 base; unmatched bases: 14. Germline CDR1 SGHKS, CDR2 YYEKEE (reference sequence). This CDR3 reads CASRRTGGAQTGTDTQYF. The CDR3, as DNA: TGTGCCAGCAGGCGCACAGGGGGCGCTCAGACCGGCACAGATACGCAGTATTTT. Combining the CDR3 with reference TRBV5-5 and TRBJ2-3 gives the whole variable domain DAGVTQSPTHLIKTRGQQVTLRCSPISGHKSVSWYQQVLGQGPQFIFQYYEKEERGRGNFPDRFSARQFPNYSSELNVNALLLGDSALYLCASRRTGGAQTGTDTQYFGPGTRLTVL.

This clonotype rates as medium-sized (0.01 to 0.1%). The chain employs TRBV10-1 and TRBJ2-6; D not resolved. CDR1 and CDR2 from the germline V gene are WNHNN and SYGVQD (reference sequence). This CDR3 comprises 14 residues. The ends were cut back, 3 bases at V and 4 bases at J, with 7 bases in the middle. CDR3 amino acids: CASSDPKGANVLTF. CDR3 DNA: TGCGCCAGCAGTGACCCTAAGGGGGCCAACGTCCTGACTTTC.